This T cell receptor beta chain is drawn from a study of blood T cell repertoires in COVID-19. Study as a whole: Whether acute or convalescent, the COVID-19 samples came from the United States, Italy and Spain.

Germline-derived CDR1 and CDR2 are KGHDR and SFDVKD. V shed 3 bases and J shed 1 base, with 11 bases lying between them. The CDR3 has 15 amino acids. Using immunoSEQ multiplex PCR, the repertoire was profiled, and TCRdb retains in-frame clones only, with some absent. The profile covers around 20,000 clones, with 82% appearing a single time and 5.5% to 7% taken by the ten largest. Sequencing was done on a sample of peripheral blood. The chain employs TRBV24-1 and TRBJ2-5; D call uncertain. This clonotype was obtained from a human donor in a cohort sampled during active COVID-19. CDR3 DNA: TGTGCCACCAGTGATGGTGGTAGTTTCCAAGAGACCCAGTACTTC. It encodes CATSDGGSFQETQYF.